This passage covers 4 T cell receptor beta chains from one sample sequenced in a study of regulatory T cells in long-lasting Graves disease. Time point in this sample: newly diagnosed GD, antithyroid drugs for less than 3 months. Extracted RNA from PBMCs served as the source of the TCR library. Arm-PCR with iRepertoire HTBI primers amplified the CDR3 regions for these TCR beta libraries. Via MiXCR, TCRdb re-called the multiplex PCR reads, giving one row per CDR3 protein. The top ten hold approximately 22% of the sample, which has roughly 400,000 distinct CDR3 sequences, 16% seen once. This same sample was also part of a study on T cells in Graves' hyperthyroidism and ophthalmopathy.

The material sequenced was peripheral blood mononuclear cells (PBMCs), taken at new diagnosis, from a patient treated with antithyroid drugs. These receptors were collected from a woman aged 18-30 years with Graves disease.

This clonotype was detected many times. The chain recombines TRBV7-8 with TRBJ1-5; possibly TRBD1 for D (6 bases). The CDR3 spans 15 residues. V lost 2 bases, J lost 2 bases, and 10 bases lay in between. Germline V gives CDR1 SGHVS, CDR2 FQNEAQ. CDR3 region: CASSLSRGRNQPQHF. In DNA, the CDR3 is TGTGCCAGCAGCTTATCCAGGGGCCGCAATCAGCCCCAGCATTTT.

This clonotype has more than one count but fewer than ten. The rearrangement joins TRBV7-9 to TRBJ1-4; the D gene is possibly TRBD1 (5 bases). V lost 0 bases, J lost 8 bases, and 19 bases lay in between. The CDR3 extends over 17 amino acids. Germline V gene sequence: CDR1 SEHNR, CDR2 FQNEAQ (reference sequence). CDR3 in amino acids: CASSLALGARGDEKLFF. DNA for the CDR3: TGTGCCAGCAGCTTAGCTCTTGGGGCAAGGGGAGACGAAAAACTGTTTTTT.

This clonotype was picked up many times. This chain joins TRBV10-1 and TRBJ2-7; 7 nucleotides align to TRBD2. The CDR3 sequence is 13 residues long. V lost 5 bases and J lost 0; bases outside the gene matches: 1. Per germline, CDR1 WNHNN and CDR2 SYGVQD (reference sequence). The CDR3 DNA follows: TGCGCCAGCAGTAGCGGGGACTCCTACGAGCAGTACTTC. Translated, it gives CASSSGDSYEQYF.

The J gene is TRBJ2-3, the V gene TRBV27; weak D call: TRBD2 (6 bases). The CDR3 has 14 amino acids. Germline CDR1 is MNHEY and CDR2 is SMNVEV (reference sequence). Between the trimmed V and J ends, which lost 7 bases and 2 bases, there was a span of 13 bases. As DNA, the CDR3 is TGTGCCAGCACCGATAGCGGAATCACAGATACGCAGTATTTT. This encodes CASTDSGITDTQYF.